This paragraph reports one T cell receptor beta chain. This sample is drawn from a study of cytomegalovirus exposure and HLA in healthy donors. PCR used 60 Vbeta primers and 13 Jbeta primers. Measured with immunoSEQ multiplex PCR; TCRdb has only the in-frame clones, and not every one. The table for this sample gives some 72,000 clones. The CDR3 has 15 residues. V gave up 6 bases and J gave up 4 bases, with 15 bases separating them. The germline V gene has CDR1 SNHLY and CDR2 FYNNEI. The sequenced sample was PBMCs. The TCR was taken from a boy aged 5-17 years in good health and CMV-seronegative. The rearrangement uses TRBV2 and TRBJ1-4; the D gene is possibly TRBD1 (6 bases). CDR3 residues: CASSANRAHNEKLFF. In nucleotides, the CDR3 is TGTGCCAGCAGCGCAAACAGGGCTCATAATGAAAAACTGTTTTTT.